The 9 T cell receptor beta chains below all came from one sample that was sequenced in a study of brain T cells in children with intractable seizures. Repertoires were generated with immunoSEQ multiplex PCR, while TCRdb's copy carries only in-frame clones and drops some. Among about 76,000 clones listed, roughly 91% were seen once. The sample here was peripheral blood, taken at surgery. Source of these receptors: a boy younger than two with tuberous sclerosis and intractable seizures.

The chain joins TRBV27 to TRBJ1-4; D is uncertain. This CDR3 spans 14 amino acids. Germline-derived CDR1 and CDR2 are MNHEY and SMNVEV (reference sequence). Trimming removed 6 bases from V and 2 bases from J, with 10 bases in between. The CDR3 DNA reads as TGTGCCAGCAGACGGGGAAAGACTAATGAAAAACTGTTTTTT. This translates into CASRRGKTNEKLFF.

The chain couples TRBV9 to TRBJ2-2; 9 positions agree with TRBD2. Unmatched junction bases numbered 7, after V lost 2 bases and J lost 2 bases. This CDR3 has 17 residues. Germline CDR1 reads SGDLS; CDR2 reads YYNGEE. CDR3 residues: CASSVSGTSSNTGELFF. DNA of the CDR3: TGTGCCAGCAGCGTTTCCGGGACTAGCAGCAACACCGGGGAGCTGTTTTTT.

This sequence joins TRBV19 and TRBJ2-1; possibly TRBD1 for D (7 bases). The ends were cut back, 2 bases at V and 9 bases at J, with 14 bases in the middle. CDR3 length: 14 residues. Germline CDR1 reads LNHDA; CDR2 reads SQIVND (reference sequence). The CDR3 loop is CASSILGRDSEQFF. DNA of the CDR3: TGTGCCAGTAGTATATTAGGGCGGGACAGTGAGCAGTTCTTC.

The chain combines TRBV6-5 with TRBJ2-1; no firm D call. The CDR3 has 15 amino acids. Germline V lookup: CDR1 MNHEY, CDR2 SVGAGI. V was clipped by 0 bases and J by 4 bases, with 10 bases between them. This CDR3 reads CASSYSLNKYNEQFF. CDR3 sequence (DNA): TGTGCCAGCAGTTACTCATTGAACAAGTACAATGAGCAGTTCTTC.

The chain combines TRBV6-1 with TRBJ1-3; D is undetermined. Germline CDR1 MNHNS, CDR2 SASEGT. V lost 3 bases to trimming and J lost 0 bases, with 6 bases between them. The CDR3 has 14 residues. The CDR3 is CASSDGSSGNTIYF. CDR3 bases: TGTGCCAGCAGTGACGGAAGCTCTGGAAACACCATATATTTT.

The chain employs TRBV19 and TRBJ1-6; D remains unclear. V lost 7 bases and J 5 bases, leaving 15 bases between the germline ends. Germline V lookup: CDR1 LNHDA, CDR2 SQIVND (reference sequence). The CDR3 runs to 15 residues. The CDR3 DNA reads as TGTGCCAGTACCTCTCGCTCCGGGAATAATTCACCCCTCCACTTT. Its translation: CASTSRSGNNSPLHF.

The chain uses TRBV28 and TRBJ2-1; TRBD2 aligns across 8 bases. The CDR3 length is 14 residues. V gave up 9 bases and J gave up 0 bases; unmatched junction bases: 4. The germline V gene has CDR1 MDHEN and CDR2 SYDVKM. This CDR3 reads CARILADSYNEQFF. The CDR3 nucleotides are TGTGCCAGAATACTAGCGGACTCCTACAATGAGCAGTTCTTC.

V is TRBV7-9 and J is TRBJ2-7; TRBD2 might be the D (6 bases). Germline V gene data show CDR1 as SEHNR and CDR2 as FQNEAQ (reference sequence). Trimming took 4 bases from V and 2 from J, leaving 15 bases between them. CDR3 size: 15 residues. As DNA, the CDR3 is TGTGCCAGCAGCTCACTGGGAGGAGGGCCCTACGAGCAGTACTTC. Translation: CASSSLGGGPYEQYF. Drawing the rest from reference TRBV7-9 and TRBJ2-7, the complete variable domain is DTGVSQNPRHKITKRGQNVTFRCDPISEHNRLYWYRQTLGQGPEFLTYFQNEAQLEKSRLLSDRFSAERPKGSFSTLEIQRTEQGDSAMYLCASSSLGGGPYEQYFGPGTRLTVT.

V is TRBV30 and J is TRBJ2-5; D is ambiguous. The CDR3 loop spans 11 amino acids. Looked up from germline, CDR1 is GTSNPN and CDR2 is SVGIG (reference sequence). Trimming pared 0 bases from V and 5 bases from J, leaving 4 bases between. CDR3 in DNA: TGTGCCTGGAGTGTTGCTGAGACCCAGTACTTC. Translation gives CAWSVAETQYF.